This TCR beta chain was retrieved from a study of blood T cell repertoires in COVID-19. Produced via immunoSEQ multiplex PCR; TCRdb's table is partial and in-frame only. There are about 180,000 clones in the sample; about 88% occur only once, and under 3% lies in the top ten. The V end lost 5 bases, the J end lost 1 base, and 17 bases lay between the germline ends. Per the germline V gene, CDR1 is KGHSH and CDR2 is LQKENI. The CDR3 covers 16 residues. Sequencing used peripheral blood. The clonotype originates from a young woman with active or convalescent COVID-19. The chain has TRBV18 and TRBJ1-1, with a tentative D call TRBD1 (6 bases). CDR3 in DNA: TGTGCCAGCTCAGAGAGTCTCGGGACAACGAACACTGAAGCTTTCTTT. This encodes CASSESLGTTNTEAFF.